This T cell receptor (beta chain) originates from a study of T cell responses to AZD1222 COVID-19 vaccine. Study-wide points: Most donors were white British, females outnumbered males, and clonal diversity was possibly underestimated.

The repertoire was sequenced with immunoSEQ multiplex PCR; TCRdb's copy has only in-frame clones and lacks some. The sample lists 180,000 or so clones; approximately 91% were seen once. Comments on this clone: Its antigen is still unknown.

CDR3 size: 13 residues. V shed 3 bases and J shed 8 bases, with 13 bases lying between them. Germline CDR1 SGHNT, CDR2 YENEEA. The clonotype comes from an adult who received the AZD1222 COVID-19 vaccine. This specimen consisted of peripheral blood, obtained 28 days after the second AZD1222 dose. The chain combines TRBV11-3 with TRBJ1-1; no definite D call. CDR3 loop: CASSFSGSPEAFF. The CDR3 bases are TGTGCCAGCAGCTTTAGTGGTTCCCCCGAAGCTTTCTTT.